This T cell receptor beta chain was sequenced for a study of blood T cell repertoires in COVID-19. At the level of the study: Acute-phase and convalescent COVID-19 samples originated in the United States, Italy and Spain. T cells, B-cell-depleted T cells, or PBMCs provided the cDNA or gDNA that served as material.

This clone showed up just a few times. Per the study methods: It was from reference gene primer amplification that nucleated cell counts were estimated. Assay: immunoSEQ multiplex PCR; the TCRdb copy retains only in-frame clones and omits some. The V and J calls and clone size were taken over from that table, and D and trimming were inferred from the DNA. The table lists around 220,000 clones, 70% to 85% of them singletons. The source is a woman aged 40 to 49 with active or convalescent COVID-19. The sample consisted of peripheral blood.

The DNA for the CDR3 is TGTGCCAGCACCATCCACAGGGAGGGCGGGGAGCTGTTTTTT. This translates into CASTIHREGGELFF. The gene calls are TRBV6-6 and TRBJ2-2; maybe TRBD2 (7 bases). The CDR3 has 14 amino acids. Germline V gene lookup returns CDR1 MNHNY and CDR2 SVGAGI (reference sequence). Trimming shortened V by 7 bases and J by 7 bases, and 16 bases separated the two germline ends.